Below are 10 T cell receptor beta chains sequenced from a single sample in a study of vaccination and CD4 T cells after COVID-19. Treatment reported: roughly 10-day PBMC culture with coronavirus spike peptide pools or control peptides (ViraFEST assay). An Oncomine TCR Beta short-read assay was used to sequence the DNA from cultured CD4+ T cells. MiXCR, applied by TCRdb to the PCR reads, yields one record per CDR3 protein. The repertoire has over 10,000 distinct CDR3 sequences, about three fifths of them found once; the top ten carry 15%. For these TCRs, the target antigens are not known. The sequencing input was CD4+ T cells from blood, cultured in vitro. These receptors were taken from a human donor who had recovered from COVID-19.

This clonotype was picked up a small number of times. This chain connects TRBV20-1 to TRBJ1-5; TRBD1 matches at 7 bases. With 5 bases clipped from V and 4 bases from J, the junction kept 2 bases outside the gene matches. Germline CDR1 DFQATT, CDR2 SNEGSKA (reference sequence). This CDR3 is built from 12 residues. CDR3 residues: CSAGDRNQPQHF. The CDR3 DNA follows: TGCAGTGCTGGGGACAGAAATCAGCCCCAGCATTTT.

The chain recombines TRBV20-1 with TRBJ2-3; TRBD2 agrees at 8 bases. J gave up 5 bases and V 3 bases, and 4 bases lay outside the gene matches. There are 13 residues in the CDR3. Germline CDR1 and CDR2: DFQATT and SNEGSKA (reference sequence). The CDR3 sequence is CSASSLAGDTQYF. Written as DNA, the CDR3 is TGCAGTGCTAGCTCGCTAGCGGGAGATACGCAGTATTTT.

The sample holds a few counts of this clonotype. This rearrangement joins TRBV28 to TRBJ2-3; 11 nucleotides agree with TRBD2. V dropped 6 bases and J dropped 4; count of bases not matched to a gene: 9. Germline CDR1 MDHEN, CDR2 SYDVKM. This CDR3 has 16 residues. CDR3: CASSITSGRTADTQYF. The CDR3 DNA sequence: TGTGCCAGCAGCATCACTAGCGGGAGAACGGCAGATACGCAGTATTTT.

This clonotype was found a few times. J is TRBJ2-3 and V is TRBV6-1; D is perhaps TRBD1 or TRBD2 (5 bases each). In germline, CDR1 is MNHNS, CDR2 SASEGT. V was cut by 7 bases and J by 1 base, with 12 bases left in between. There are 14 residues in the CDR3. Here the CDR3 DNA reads TGTGCCAGCACGACCGGGACGGGCACAGATACGCAGTATTTT. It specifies CASTTGTGTDTQYF.

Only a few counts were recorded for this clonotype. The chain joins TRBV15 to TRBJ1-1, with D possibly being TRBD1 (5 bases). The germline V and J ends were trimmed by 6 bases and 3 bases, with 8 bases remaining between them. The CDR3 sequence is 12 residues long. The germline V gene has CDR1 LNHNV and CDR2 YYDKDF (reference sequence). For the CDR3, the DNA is TGTGCCACCAGTTCGGGGGACACTGAAGCTTTCTTT. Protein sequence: CATSSGDTEAFF. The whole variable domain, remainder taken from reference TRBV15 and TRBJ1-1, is DAMVIQNPRYQVTQFGKPVTLSCSQTLNHNVMYWYQQKSSQAPKLLFHYYDKDFNNEADTPDNFQSRRPNTSFCFLDIRSPGLGDTAMYLCATSSGDTEAFFGQGTRLTVV.

The CDR3: CASSFDRFYTEAFF. The CDR3 DNA sequence: TGTGCCAGCAGCTTCGACAGATTCTACACTGAAGCTTTCTTT. The rearrangement uses TRBV2 and TRBJ1-1, with D possibly being TRBD1 (5 bases). Trimming cost V 6 bases and J 3 bases, with 14 bases left between them. The CDR3 contains 14 residues. Germline lookup yields CDR1 SNHLY and CDR2 FYNNEI.

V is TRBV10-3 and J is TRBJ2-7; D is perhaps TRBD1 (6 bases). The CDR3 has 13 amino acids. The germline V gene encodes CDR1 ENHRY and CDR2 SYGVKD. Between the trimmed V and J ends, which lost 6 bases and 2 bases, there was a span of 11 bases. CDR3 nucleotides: TGTGCCATCAGGGACAGTACAACCTACGAGCAGTACTTC. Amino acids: CAIRDSTTYEQYF.

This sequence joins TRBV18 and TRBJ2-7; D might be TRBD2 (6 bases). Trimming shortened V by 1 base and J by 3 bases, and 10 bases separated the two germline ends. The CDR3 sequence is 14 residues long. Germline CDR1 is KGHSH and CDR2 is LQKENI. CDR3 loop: CASSPQAGRYEQYF. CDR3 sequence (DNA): TGTGCCAGCTCACCACAGGCGGGACGCTACGAGCAGTACTTC.

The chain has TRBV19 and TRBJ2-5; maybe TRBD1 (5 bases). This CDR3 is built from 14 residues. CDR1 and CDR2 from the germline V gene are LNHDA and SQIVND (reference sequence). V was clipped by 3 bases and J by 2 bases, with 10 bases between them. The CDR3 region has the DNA TGTGCCAGTAGTATCCAGGGAAGGCAAGAGACCCAGTACTTC. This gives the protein CASSIQGRQETQYF.

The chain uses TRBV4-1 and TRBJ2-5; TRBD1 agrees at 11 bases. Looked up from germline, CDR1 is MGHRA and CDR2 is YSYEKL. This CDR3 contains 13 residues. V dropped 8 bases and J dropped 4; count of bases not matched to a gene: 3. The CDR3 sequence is CASGTGGIETQYF. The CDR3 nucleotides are TGCGCCAGCGGGACAGGGGGAATAGAGACCCAGTACTTC.